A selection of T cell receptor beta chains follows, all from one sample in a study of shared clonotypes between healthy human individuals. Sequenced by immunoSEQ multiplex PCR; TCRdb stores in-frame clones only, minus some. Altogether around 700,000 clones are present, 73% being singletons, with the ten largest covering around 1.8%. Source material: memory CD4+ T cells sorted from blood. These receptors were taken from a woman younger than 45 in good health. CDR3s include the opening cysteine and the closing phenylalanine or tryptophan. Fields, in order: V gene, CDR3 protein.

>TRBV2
CASSRTEGSGNTIYF
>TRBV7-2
CASSFYGYYGYTF
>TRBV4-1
CASSQAPGATGYTF
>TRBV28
CASSFAGRLDGYTF
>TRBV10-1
CASSVKGSRKTYGYTF
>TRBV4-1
CASSQEGSIAKNIQYF
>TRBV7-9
CASSLEGSGGNEQFF
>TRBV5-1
CASSSGTSVDGYTF
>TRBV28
CASSLGRPGTGSYEQYF
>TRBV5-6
CASSRIPDTQYF
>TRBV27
CASSRFGGRTENTEAFF
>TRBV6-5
CASSYSRQGAYGYTF
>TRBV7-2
CASSLRYLTNTGELFF
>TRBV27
CASRFLSVNEQFF
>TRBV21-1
CASSKVERRGRDQPQHF
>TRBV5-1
CASTLWGQSNEKLFF
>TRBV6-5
CASSYSGGNSYEQYF
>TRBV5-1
CASSLGDRDWGGYTF
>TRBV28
CASSLSSGSRQFF
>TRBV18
CASSPSGNDGYTF
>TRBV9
CASSTQGQETQYF
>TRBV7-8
CASSSTPGSSYEQYF
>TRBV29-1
CSVEDLQGNTIYF
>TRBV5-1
CASSLDLAGASLEQYF
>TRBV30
CAWSFTDTQYF
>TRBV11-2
CASSLSRDREFGEQFF
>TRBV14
CASSQDLRLAIPNEQYF
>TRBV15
CATSRRDRGRWGNQPQHF
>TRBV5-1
CASSLGPTGEGPYEQYF
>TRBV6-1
CASSVWSDYGYTF
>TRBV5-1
CASSRGQGANTGELFF
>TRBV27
CASSLRGGNTGELFF
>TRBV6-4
CATDRGSGANVLTF
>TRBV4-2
CASSQGTAELNGYTF
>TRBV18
CASSRDSYEQYF
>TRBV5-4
CASNINANTEAFF
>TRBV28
CASNRQARGYTF
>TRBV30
CAWSVGGDTQYF
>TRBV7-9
CASSLGQGMTEKLFF
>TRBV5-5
CASSSPGTGYTF
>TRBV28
CASREQGAQETQYF
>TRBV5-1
CASSVHGYYEQYF
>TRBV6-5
CASRTTGASTDTQYF
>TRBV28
CASRTANEQFF
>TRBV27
CASTGLGGLATGELFF
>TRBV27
CASSPHRQFTQYF
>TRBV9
CASSVDSSRGYGYTF
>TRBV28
CASSQSDGGWGKNIQYF
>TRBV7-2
CASSQRQGNEKLFF
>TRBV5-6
CASSHGPSGLNEQFF